Below are 16 T cell receptor beta chains sequenced from a single sample in a study of cytomegalovirus exposure and HLA in healthy donors. The repertoire was sequenced with immunoSEQ multiplex PCR; TCRdb's copy has only in-frame clones and lacks some. This sample has 130,000 or so clones, with roughly 86% found just once. Sequences were obtained from PBMCs. The receptor source for this set is a man aged 25-45 years in good health and CMV-seronegative.

The chain employs TRBV7-9 and TRBJ2-3; TRBD1 matches 9 bases. Germline CDR1 is SEHNR and CDR2 is FQNEAQ (reference sequence). J gave up 8 bases and V 3 bases, and 6 bases lay outside the gene matches. CDR3 length equals 14 residues. CDR3 sequence (DNA): TGTGCCAGCAGCTTCGGGACAGGGACCAGTACGCAGTATTTT. This sequence encodes CASSFGTGTSTQYF.

This chain uses TRBV6-1 with TRBJ1-1, with unresolved D. V was shortened by 4 bases and J by 1 base, with 7 bases between the two germline ends. The V gene's germline CDR1 is MNHNS and CDR2 SASEGT. The length of the CDR3 is 13 residues. The CDR3 DNA is TGTGCCAGCAGTGTCCAGCGGAACACTGAAGCTTTCTTT. Amino acid sequence: CASSVQRNTEAFF.

The J gene is TRBJ1-2, the V gene TRBV7-2; tentatively, D is TRBD1 (5 bases). Looked up from germline, CDR1 is SGHTA and CDR2 is FQGNSA. The V end lost 2 bases, the J end lost 6 bases, and 10 bases lay between the germline ends. This CDR3 has 13 amino acids. Here the CDR3 reads CASSLSGFDGYTF. The DNA for the CDR3 is TGTGCCAGCAGCTTATCAGGGTTTGATGGCTACACCTTC.

J is TRBJ1-1 and V is TRBV6-6; D is possibly TRBD1 (6 bases). With 4 bases removed from V and 2 bases from J, the gap between germline ends came to 14 bases. Per the germline V gene, CDR1 is MNHNY and CDR2 is SVGAGI (reference sequence). The CDR3 sequence is 15 residues long. This chain's CDR3 is CASSSPGQLNTEAFF. In DNA, the CDR3 is TGTGCCAGCAGTTCTCCCGGACAGTTAAACACTGAAGCTTTCTTT.

The chain joins TRBV19 to TRBJ2-3; TRBD1 agrees at 7 bases. V gave up 5 bases and J gave up 4 bases; unmatched junction bases: 6. The CDR3 covers 14 residues. Germline V gene sequence: CDR1 LNHDA, CDR2 SQIVND (reference sequence). CDR3 DNA sequence: TGTGCCAGTAGTGCTGACAGGGTGGCAGATACGCAGTATTTT. This codes for CASSADRVADTQYF. The full variable domain, in which reference TRBV19 and TRBJ2-3 provide the parts outside the CDR3, is DGGITQSPKYLFRKEGQNVTLSCEQNLNHDAMYWYRQDPGQGLRLIYYSQIVNDFQKGDIAEGYSVSREKKESFPLTVTSAQKNPTAFYLCASSADRVADTQYFGPGTRLTVL.

This clone was counted a single time. The genes are TRBV11-2 and TRBJ2-1; 8 bases are a match to TRBD2. This CDR3 spans 15 amino acids. V shed 1 base and J 3 bases; nucleotides not matched to a gene: 2. CDR1 SGHAT and CDR2 FQNNGV come from the germline V gene. CDR3 sequence: CASSLGTSHYNEQFF. The CDR3 DNA reads TGTGCCAGCAGCTTAGGGACTAGCCACTACAATGAGCAGTTCTTC.

This clone was seen more than once but under ten times. This chain joins TRBV7-9 and TRBJ1-6; weak D call: TRBD1 (5 bases). Trimming pared 4 bases from V and 9 bases from J, leaving 19 bases between. The CDR3 runs 16 residues. In germline, CDR1 is SEHNR, CDR2 FQNEAQ (reference sequence). DNA of the CDR3: TGTGCCAGCAGCTCGGCTCTCCGTGTCGGGGGTTCACCCCTCCACTTT. It is translated as CASSSALRVGGSPLHF.

This clone was detected a few times. This chain joins TRBV5-6 and TRBJ1-6; tentatively, D is TRBD1 (6 bases). The CDR3 loop spans 14 amino acids. The V end was cut by 3 bases, the J end by 9 bases, with 13 bases between. The germline CDR1 and CDR2 sequences are SGHDT and YYEEEE. DNA of the CDR3: TGTGCCAGCAGCTGGAGGGGGGGGCCTTCACCCCTCCACTTT. Amino acids: CASSWRGGPSPLHF.

The chain has TRBV6-6 and TRBJ2-7; D is uncertain. The length of the CDR3 is 12 residues. The germline V and J ends were trimmed by 6 bases and 5 bases, with 11 bases remaining between them. Germline V gene sequence: CDR1 MNHNY, CDR2 SVGAGI (reference sequence). The CDR3 here is CASSSAENEQYF. CDR3 bases: TGTGCCAGCAGCTCGGCGGAGAACGAGCAGTACTTC.

The V and J genes are TRBV13 and TRBJ1-1; no reliable D call. In germline, CDR1 is PRHDT, CDR2 FYEKMQ (reference sequence). This CDR3 is 13 amino acids long. The V end was cut by 3 bases, the J end by 1 base, with 6 bases between. The CDR3 spells CASSLNRNTEAFF. In nucleotides, the CDR3 is TGTGCCAGCAGCTTGAACAGGAACACTGAAGCTTTCTTT.

This rearrangement joins TRBV4-2 to TRBJ1-4; maybe TRBD1 (6 bases). CDR3 size: 16 residues. Germline CDR1 and CDR2: LGHNA and YNFKEQ. V lost 0 bases to trimming and J lost 4 bases, with 12 bases between them. The CDR3 loop is CASSQDQGYDNEKLFF. The CDR3 nucleotides are TGTGCCAGCAGCCAAGATCAGGGGTACGATAATGAAAAACTGTTTTTT.

The gene calls are TRBV7-3 and TRBJ2-1; 9 nucleotides match TRBD2. The CDR3 is 15 amino acids. Germline V gene lookup returns CDR1 SGHTA and CDR2 FQGTGA. The junction had 8 bases not matched to a gene; V was cut back by 4 bases and J by 7 bases. The CDR3 DNA reads TGTGCCAGCAGCTGGGTAGCGGGGGCCGATAATGAGCAGTTCTTC. Translation gives CASSWVAGADNEQFF. Full variable domain (missing parts from reference TRBV7-3 and TRBJ2-1): GAGVSQTPSNKVTEKGKYVELRCDPISGHTALYWYRQSLGQGPEFLIYFQGTGAADDSGLPNDRFFAVRPEGSVSTLKIQRTERGDSAVYLCASSWVAGADNEQFFGPGTRLTVL.

This clone occurred once. The rearrangement uses TRBV7-2 and TRBJ2-3; 12 nucleotides line up with TRBD1. Per the germline V gene, CDR1 is SGHTA and CDR2 is FQGNSA. CDR3 length: 18 amino acids. Unmatched junction bases numbered 7, after V lost 1 base and J lost 2 bases. In DNA form, the CDR3 reads TGTGCCAGCAGCTTAGTTTTTGGGACAGGGGGCGTCACAGATACGCAGTATTTT. This translates into CASSLVFGTGGVTDTQYF.

The chain is built from TRBV28 and TRBJ2-4; a possible D gene is TRBD1 (7 bases). Trimming pared 7 bases from V and 4 bases from J, leaving 20 bases between. The germline gives CDR1 MDHEN, CDR2 SYDVKM. The CDR3 runs 16 residues. The DNA for the CDR3 is TGTGCCAGCACCCCGACAGGGACGGGGGTAAAAAACATTCAGTACTTC. Amino acid sequence: CASTPTGTGVKNIQYF.

The chain couples TRBV2 to TRBJ1-5; D is perhaps TRBD1 (5 bases). CDR1 and CDR2 from the germline V gene are SNHLY and FYNNEI. The CDR3 length is 17 residues. Trimming stripped 1 base from V and 7 bases from J, with 20 bases between. The CDR3, as DNA: TGTGCCAGCAGTGAAGTCGGTATCCGGGCCCAGGGACAGCCCCAGCATTTT. Protein product: CASSEVGIRAQGQPQHF. Full variable domain (missing parts from reference TRBV2 and TRBJ1-5): EPEVTQTPSHQVTQMGQEVILRCVPISNHLYFYWYRQILGQKVEFLVSFYNNEISEKSEIFDDQFSVERPDGSNFTLKIRSTKLEDSAMYFCASSEVGIRAQGQPQHFGDGTRLSIL.

The chain uses TRBV28 and TRBJ1-6; no firm D call. Germline CDR1 reads MDHEN; CDR2 reads SYDVKM. The CDR3 length is 13 residues. V gave up 5 bases and J gave up 7 bases, with 9 bases separating them. The CDR3 coding sequence is TGTGCCAGCAGTGGACTAAACAATTCACCCCTCCACTTT. It encodes CASSGLNNSPLHF.